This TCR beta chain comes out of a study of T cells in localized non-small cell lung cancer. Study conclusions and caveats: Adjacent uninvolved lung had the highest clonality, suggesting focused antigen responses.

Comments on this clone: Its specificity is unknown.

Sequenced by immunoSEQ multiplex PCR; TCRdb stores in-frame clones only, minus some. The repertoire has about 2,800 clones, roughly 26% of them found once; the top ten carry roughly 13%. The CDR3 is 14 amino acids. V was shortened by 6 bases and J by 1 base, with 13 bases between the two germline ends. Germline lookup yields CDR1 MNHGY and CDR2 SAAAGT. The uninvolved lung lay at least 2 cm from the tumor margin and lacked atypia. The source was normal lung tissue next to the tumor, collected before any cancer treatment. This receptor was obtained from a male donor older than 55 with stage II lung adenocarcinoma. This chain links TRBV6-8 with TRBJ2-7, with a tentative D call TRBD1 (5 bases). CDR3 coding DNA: TGTGCCAGCAGCTCAGGGTACCTATCCTACGAGCAGTACTTC. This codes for CASSSGYLSYEQYF.